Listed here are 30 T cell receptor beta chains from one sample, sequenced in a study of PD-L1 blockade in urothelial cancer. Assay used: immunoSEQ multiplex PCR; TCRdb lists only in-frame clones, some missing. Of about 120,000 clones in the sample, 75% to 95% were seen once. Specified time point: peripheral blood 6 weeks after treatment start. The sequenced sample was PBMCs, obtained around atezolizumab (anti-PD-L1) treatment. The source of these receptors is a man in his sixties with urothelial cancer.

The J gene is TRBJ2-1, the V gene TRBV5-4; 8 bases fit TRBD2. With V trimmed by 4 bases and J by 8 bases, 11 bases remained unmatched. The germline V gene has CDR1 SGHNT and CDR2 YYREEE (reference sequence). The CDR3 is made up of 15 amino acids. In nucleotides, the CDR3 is TGTGCCAGCAGCACGATAGCGGGGAGGCAGGATGAGCAGTTCTTC. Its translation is CASSTIAGRQDEQFF.

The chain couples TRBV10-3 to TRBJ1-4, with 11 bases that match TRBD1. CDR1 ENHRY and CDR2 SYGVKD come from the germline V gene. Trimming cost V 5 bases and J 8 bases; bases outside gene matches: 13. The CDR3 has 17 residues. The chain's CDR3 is CAISRTGGQGVGEKLFF. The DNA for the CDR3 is TGTGCCATCAGTAGGACAGGGGGCCAGGGTGTTGGAGAAAAACTGTTTTTT.

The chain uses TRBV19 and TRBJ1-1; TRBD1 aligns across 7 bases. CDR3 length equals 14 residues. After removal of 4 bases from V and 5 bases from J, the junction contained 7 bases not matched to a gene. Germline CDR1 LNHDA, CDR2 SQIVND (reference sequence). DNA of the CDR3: TGTGCCAGTAGTACTATCGACAGGGTGACTGAAGCTTTCTTT. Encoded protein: CASSTIDRVTEAFF.

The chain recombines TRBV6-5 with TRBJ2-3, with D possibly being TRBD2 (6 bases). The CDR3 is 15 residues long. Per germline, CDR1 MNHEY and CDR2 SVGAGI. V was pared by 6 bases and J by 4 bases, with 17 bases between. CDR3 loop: CASSPQGGNADTQYF. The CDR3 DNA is TGTGCCAGCAGCCCCCAGGGAGGAAACGCAGATACGCAGTATTTT.

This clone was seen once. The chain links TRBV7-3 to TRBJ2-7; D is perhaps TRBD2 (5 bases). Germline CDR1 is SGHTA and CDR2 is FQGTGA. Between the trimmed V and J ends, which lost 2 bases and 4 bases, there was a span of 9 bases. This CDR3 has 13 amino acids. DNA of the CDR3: TGTGCCAGCAGCTTAGCTCGGGGATACGAGCAGTACTTC. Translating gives CASSLARGYEQYF. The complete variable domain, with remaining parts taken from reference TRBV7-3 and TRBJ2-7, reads GAGVSQTPSNKVTEKGKYVELRCDPISGHTALYWYRQSLGQGPEFLIYFQGTGAADDSGLPNDRFFAVRPEGSVSTLKIQRTERGDSAVYLCASSLARGYEQYFGPGTRLTVT.

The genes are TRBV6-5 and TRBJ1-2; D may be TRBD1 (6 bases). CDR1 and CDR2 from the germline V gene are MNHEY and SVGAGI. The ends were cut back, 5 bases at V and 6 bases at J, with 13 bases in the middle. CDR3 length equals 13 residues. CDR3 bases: TGTGCCAGCAGTGAGACAGGACGCGATGGCTACACCTTC. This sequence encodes CASSETGRDGYTF.

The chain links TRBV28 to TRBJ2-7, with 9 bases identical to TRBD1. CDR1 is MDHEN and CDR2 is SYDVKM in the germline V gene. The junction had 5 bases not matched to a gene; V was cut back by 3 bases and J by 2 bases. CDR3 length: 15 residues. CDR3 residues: CASSFLTGGTYEQYF. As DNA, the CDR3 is TGTGCCAGCAGTTTTTTGACAGGGGGGACCTACGAGCAGTACTTC.

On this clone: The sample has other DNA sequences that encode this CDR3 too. CDR3 coding DNA: TGTGCCAGCTCACCCGAGCGGGAGGGTTACAATGAGCAGTTCTTC. This translates into CASSPEREGYNEQFF. The chain employs TRBV18 and TRBJ2-1; TRBD2 matches 10 bases. Trimming cost V 3 bases and J 4 bases; bases outside gene matches: 3. CDR3 length: 15 amino acids. Per germline, CDR1 KGHSH and CDR2 LQKENI.

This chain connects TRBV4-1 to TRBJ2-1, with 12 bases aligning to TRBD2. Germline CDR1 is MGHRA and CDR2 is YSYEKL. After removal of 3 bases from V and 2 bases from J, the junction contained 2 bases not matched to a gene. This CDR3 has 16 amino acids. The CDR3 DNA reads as TGCGCCAGCAGCCAGACTAGCGGGGGACCCTACAATGAGCAGTTCTTC. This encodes CASSQTSGGPYNEQFF.

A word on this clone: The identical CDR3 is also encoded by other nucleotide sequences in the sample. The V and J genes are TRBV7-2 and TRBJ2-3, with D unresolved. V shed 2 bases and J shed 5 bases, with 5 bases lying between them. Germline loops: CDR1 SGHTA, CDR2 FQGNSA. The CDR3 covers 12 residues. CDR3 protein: CASSLSGDTQYF. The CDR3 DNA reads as TGTGCCAGCAGCTTATCGGGAGATACGCAGTATTTT.

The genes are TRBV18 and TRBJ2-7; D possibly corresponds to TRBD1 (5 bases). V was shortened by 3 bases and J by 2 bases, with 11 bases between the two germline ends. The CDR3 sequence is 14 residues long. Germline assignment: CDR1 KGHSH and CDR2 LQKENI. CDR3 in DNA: TGTGCCAGCTCACCCTCGACAGAGACCTACGAGCAGTACTTC. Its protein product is CASSPSTETYEQYF.

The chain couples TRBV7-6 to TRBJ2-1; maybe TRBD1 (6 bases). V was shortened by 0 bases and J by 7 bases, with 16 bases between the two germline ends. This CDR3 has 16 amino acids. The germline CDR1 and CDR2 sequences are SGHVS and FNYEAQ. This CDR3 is CASSLALAGVGNEQFF. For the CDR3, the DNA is TGTGCCAGCAGCTTAGCGCTGGCAGGGGTTGGGAATGAGCAGTTCTTC.

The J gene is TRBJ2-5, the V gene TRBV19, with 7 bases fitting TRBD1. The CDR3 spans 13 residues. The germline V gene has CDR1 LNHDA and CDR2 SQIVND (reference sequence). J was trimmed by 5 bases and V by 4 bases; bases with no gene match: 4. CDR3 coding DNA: TGTGCCAGTAGTAAGGGGGCTCTGGAGACCCAGTACTTC. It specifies CASSKGALETQYF.

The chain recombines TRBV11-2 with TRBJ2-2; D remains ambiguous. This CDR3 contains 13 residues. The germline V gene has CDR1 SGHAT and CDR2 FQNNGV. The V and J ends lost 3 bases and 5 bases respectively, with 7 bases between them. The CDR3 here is CASSFRRTGELFF. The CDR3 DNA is TGTGCCAGCAGCTTTCGGAGAACCGGGGAGCTGTTTTTT. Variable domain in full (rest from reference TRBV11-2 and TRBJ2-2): EAGVAQSPRYKIIEKRQSVAFWCNPISGHATLYWYQQILGQGPKLLIQFQNNGVVDDSQLPKDRFSAERLKGVDSTLKIQPAKLEDSAVYLCASSFRRTGELFFGEGSRLTVL.

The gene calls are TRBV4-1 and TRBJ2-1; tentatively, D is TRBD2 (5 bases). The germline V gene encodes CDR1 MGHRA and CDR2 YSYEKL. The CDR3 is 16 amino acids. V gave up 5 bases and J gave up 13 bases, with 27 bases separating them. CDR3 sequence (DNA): TGCGCCAGCAGCGGAACGTTAGGGAGACGTATCATTCTCCAGTTCTTC. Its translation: CASSGTLGRRIILQFF.

Written as DNA, the CDR3 is TGTGCCAGCAAGTTGTCCGTGGTAGCTAGCACAGATACGCAGTATTTT. It codes for CASKLSVVASTDTQYF. V is TRBV27 and J is TRBJ2-3, with D unresolved. The CDR3 runs 16 residues. The V gene lost 7 bases and the J gene lost 0 bases, with 17 bases spanning the gap. From germline, CDR1 is MNHEY and CDR2 SMNVEV (reference sequence).

As DNA, the CDR3 is TGTGCCAGTTCTGAGAGAGGAAACAATGAGCAGTTCTTC. Translated, it gives CASSERGNNEQFF. This chain connects TRBV19 to TRBJ2-1; D is unclear. The CDR3 contains 13 residues. Trimming removed 8 bases at V and 5 bases at J, with 13 bases between. Germline V gene lookup returns CDR1 LNHDA and CDR2 SQIVND (reference sequence).

CDR3 nucleotides: TGTGCCAGCAGCTTAGTAAGGGGGGGGAGCAATCAGCCCCAGCATTTT. Amino acid sequence: CASSLVRGGSNQPQHF. This chain connects TRBV11-2 to TRBJ1-5, with D maybe TRBD1 (6 bases). Trimming left V 1 base short and J 1 base short, with 11 bases between. The germline gives CDR1 SGHAT, CDR2 FQNNGV. CDR3 length: 16 amino acids.

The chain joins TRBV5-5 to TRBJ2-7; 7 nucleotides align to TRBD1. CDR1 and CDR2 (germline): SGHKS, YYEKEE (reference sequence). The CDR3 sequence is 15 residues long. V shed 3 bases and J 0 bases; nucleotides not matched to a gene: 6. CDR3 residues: CASSYIWDSSYEQYF. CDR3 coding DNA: TGTGCCAGCAGCTATATATGGGACAGCTCCTACGAGCAGTACTTC.

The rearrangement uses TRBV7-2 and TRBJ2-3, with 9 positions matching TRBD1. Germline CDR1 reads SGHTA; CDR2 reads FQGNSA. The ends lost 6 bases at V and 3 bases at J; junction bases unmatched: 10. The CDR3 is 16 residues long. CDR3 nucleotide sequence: TGTGCCAGCAGTACTTGGTGGGACAGGGTTACAGATACGCAGTATTTT. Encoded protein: CASSTWWDRVTDTQYF.

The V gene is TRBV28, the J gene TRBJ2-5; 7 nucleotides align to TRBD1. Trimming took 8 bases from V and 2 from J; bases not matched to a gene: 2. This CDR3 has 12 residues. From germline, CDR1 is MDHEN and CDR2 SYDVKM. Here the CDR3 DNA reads TGTGCCAGCCAGGGGGTTCAAGAGACCCAGTACTTC. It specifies CASQGVQETQYF.

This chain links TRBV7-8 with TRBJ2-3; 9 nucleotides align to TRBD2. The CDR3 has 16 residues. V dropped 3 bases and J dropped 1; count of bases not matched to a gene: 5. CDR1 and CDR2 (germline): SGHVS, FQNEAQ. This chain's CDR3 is CASSFRSSGGTDTQYF. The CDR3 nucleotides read TGTGCCAGCAGCTTTCGGTCTAGCGGGGGCACAGATACGCAGTATTTT.

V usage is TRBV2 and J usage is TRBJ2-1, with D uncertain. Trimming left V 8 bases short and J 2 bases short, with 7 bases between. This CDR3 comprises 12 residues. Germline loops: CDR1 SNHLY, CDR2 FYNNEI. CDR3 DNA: TGTGCCAGCGGGCCCGCCTACAATGAGCAGTTCTTC. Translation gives CASGPAYNEQFF.

CDR3 in amino acids: CASRPLGGLDTGELFF. The CDR3 DNA follows: TGTGCCAGTAGGCCTTTGGGGGGACTTGACACCGGGGAGCTGTTTTTT. The chain uses TRBV19 and TRBJ2-2, with a tentative D call TRBD2 (6 bases). Germline CDR1 LNHDA, CDR2 SQIVND (reference sequence). V dropped 6 bases and J dropped 3 bases, with 17 bases sitting between them. This CDR3 spans 16 amino acids.

DNA of the CDR3: TGTGCCAGAAGCCAGGGGATTAGCTCCTATAATTCACCCCTCCACTTT. It is translated as CARSQGISSYNSPLHF. V is TRBV2 and J is TRBJ1-6, with a possible D match to TRBD1 (6 bases). The CDR3 length is 16 residues. Germline lookup yields CDR1 SNHLY and CDR2 FYNNEI. Trimming removed 9 bases at V and 0 bases at J, with 15 bases between.

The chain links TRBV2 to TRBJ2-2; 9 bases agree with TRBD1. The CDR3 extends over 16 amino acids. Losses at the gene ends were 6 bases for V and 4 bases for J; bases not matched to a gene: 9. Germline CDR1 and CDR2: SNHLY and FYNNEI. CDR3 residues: CASRTTGGVGTGELFF. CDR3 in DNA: TGTGCCAGCAGAACCACAGGGGGCGTGGGCACCGGGGAGCTGTTTTTT.

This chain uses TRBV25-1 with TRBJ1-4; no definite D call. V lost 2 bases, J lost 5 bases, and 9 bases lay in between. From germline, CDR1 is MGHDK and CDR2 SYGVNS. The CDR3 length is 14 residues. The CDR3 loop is CASSEGQLNEKLFF. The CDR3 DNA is TGTGCCAGCAGTGAAGGGCAGCTCAATGAAAAACTGTTTTTT.

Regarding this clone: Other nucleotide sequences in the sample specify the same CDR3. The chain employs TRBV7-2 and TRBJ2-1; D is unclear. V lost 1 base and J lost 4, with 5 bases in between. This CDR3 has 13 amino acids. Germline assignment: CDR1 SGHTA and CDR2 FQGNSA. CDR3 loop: CASSLGSYNEQFF. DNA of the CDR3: TGTGCCAGCAGCTTAGGCAGTTACAATGAGCAGTTCTTC. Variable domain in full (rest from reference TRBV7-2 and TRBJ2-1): GAGVSQSPSNKVTEKGKDVELRCDPISGHTALYWYRQSLGQGLEFLIYFQGNSAPDKSGLPSDRFSAERTGGSVSTLTIQRTQQEDSAVYLCASSLGSYNEQFFGPGTRLTVL.

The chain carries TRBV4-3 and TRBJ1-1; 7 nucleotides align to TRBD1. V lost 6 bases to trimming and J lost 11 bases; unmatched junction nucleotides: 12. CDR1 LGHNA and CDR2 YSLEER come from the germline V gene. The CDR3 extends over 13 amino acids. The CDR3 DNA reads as TGCGCCAGCAGTCTCGACAGGGACAGAAGGGCTTTCTTT. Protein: CASSLDRDRRAFF.

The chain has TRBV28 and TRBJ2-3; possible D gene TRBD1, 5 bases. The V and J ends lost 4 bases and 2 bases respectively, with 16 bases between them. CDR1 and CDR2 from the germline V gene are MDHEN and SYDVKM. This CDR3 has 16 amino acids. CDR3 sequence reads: CASSSNDRSFTDTQYF. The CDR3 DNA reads TGTGCCAGCAGTTCGAACGACAGATCGTTCACAGATACGCAGTATTTT.